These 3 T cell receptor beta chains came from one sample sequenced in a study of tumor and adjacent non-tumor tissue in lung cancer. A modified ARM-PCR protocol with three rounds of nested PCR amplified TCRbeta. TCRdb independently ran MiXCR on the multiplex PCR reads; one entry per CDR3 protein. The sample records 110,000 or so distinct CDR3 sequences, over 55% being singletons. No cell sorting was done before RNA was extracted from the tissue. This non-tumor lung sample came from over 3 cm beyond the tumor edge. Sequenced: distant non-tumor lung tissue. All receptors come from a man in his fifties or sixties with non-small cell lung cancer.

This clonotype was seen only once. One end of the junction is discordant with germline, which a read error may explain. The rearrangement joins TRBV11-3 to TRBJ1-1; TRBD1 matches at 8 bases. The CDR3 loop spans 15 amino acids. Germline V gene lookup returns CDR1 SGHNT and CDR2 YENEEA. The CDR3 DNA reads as TGTGCTAGCAGCACCAGGACAGGGCGATTCACTGAAGTTTTCTTT. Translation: CASSTRTGRFTEVFF.

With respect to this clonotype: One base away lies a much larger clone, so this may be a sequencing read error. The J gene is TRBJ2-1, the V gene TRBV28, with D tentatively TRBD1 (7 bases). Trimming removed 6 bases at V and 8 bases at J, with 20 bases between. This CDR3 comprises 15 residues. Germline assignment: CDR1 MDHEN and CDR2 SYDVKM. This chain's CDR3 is CASSRTGLIGDEQFF. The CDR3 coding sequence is TGTGCCAGCAGCAGGACAGGACTAATAGGCGATGAGCAGTTCTTC. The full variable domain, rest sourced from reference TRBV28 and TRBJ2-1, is DVKVTQSSRYLVKRTGEKVFLECVQDMDHENMFWYRQDPGLGLRLIYFSYDVKMKEKGDIPEGYSVSREKKERFSLILESASTNQTSMYLCASSRTGLIGDEQFFGPGTRLTVL.

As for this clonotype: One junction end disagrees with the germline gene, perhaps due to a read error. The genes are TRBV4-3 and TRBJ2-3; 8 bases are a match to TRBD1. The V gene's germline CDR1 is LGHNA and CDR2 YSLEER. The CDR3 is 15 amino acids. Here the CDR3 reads CTSSQNGQGADMQYF. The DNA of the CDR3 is TGCACCAGCAGCCAAAACGGACAGGGCGCAGATATGCAGTATTTT.